This record concerns one T cell receptor (beta chain) sequence. Which antigen it targets is not known. Per-nucleotide qualities are absent, and no much larger clonotype sits a single base away. The data belong to a study of T-cell memory formation after mild COVID-19 (dated by TCRdb to 2020 to 2022). Broadly, across the study: TCR sequence clusters from the two donors were found to be largely donor specific. In two donors, T-cell clones that expanded and contracted after mild COVID-19 were followed by sequencing TCRalpha and TCRbeta repertoires longitudinally. Two young, previously healthy adult volunteers, one female and one male, were included in the cohort.

Ficoll-Paque density gradient centrifugation was the method used to isolate PBMCs. The CDR3 measures 15 amino acids from cysteine to phenylalanine. Of the read, only the CDR3 DNA is kept; its 45 bases are in frame from base 1. The V and J ends are trimmed by 6 bases and 4 bases, leaving 18 bases between them. CDR1 and CDR2 (MNHEY, SMNVEV) derive from the germline V gene (reference sequence). What the study reported, not specific to this receptor: Balanced CD4/CD8 phenotypes were observed for clones contracting from day 15 to 85, whereas a bias towards CD4+ was observed for a second wave of clones expanding from day 15 to 37. Some responding clones were detected in pre-infection memory, which suggested that pre-existing cross-reactive memory T cells had joined the SARS-CoV-2 response. Contracting CD4+ clones appeared mostly in the CM and EM memory subsets, whereas CD8+ clones were enriched in EMRA. The study covered only a couple of mild cases, and larger cohorts including severe cases with pre-infection samples were considered necessary. The second-wave clones that peaked on day 37 were not confirmed to be SARS-CoV-2 specific.

Sequencing used an Illumina NovaSeq 6000. TCRalpha and TCRbeta cDNA libraries were constructed by 5'RACE with constant-segment primers, with sample barcodes and unique molecular identifiers being introduced. Trizol reagent was used to extract RNA from every sample. The libraries were amplified in two PCR steps, and the second step added a second sample barcode and Illumina TruSeq adapters. Sequencing of libraries was performed on an Illumina NovaSeq with 2 x 150 bp paired-end reads. The original pipeline was this. The reads were demultiplexed and collapsed into UMI-guided consensus sequences using migec v1.2.7. Using mixcr v2.1.11, UMI consensuses were aligned to TRA and TRB V and J templates and then assembled into clonotypes. A clonotype was counted as expanded or contracted only if both edgeR and NoisET called the change significant, with noise models trained on biological replicates. edgeR calls used a false discovery rate-adjusted p below 0.01 and a log2 fold-change threshold of 1. As an exploratory analysis of dynamics, max-normalized trajectories of the 1000 most abundant clonotypes were examined with PCA combined with hierarchical clustering. Each responding clone was given a CD4 or CD8 phenotype based on the CD4+ and CD8+ repertoires, which had been sequenced separately. Starting from the raw public reads, TCRdb applied fastp trimming at Q25, assembled clones with MiXCR and retained in-frame beta chains. Each entry merges the rows of one CDR3 protein and shows their most common DNA and genes. These V and J calls originate from TCRdb's pipeline instead of the authors' own analysis. The sample table contains about 340,000 distinct CDR3 sequences; only one count was recorded for roughly 13% of them. The ten largest clones capture around 21% of the sample.

The chain joins TRBV27 to TRBJ2-5; the D segment is perhaps TRBD1 or TRBD2, each sharing 5 matched bases. Sequencing used PBMCs or a T cell subset sorted from them (not recorded which). The clonotype originates from a man younger than 35 who had mild COVID-19 (a few samples of this study predate the infection). The sample titles of this study are shuffled in the database, so cell type and time point are left out; the donor was told from shared clones. The CDR3 region has the sequence CASSPLGTIRETQYF. The DNA sequence reads TGTGCCAGCAGCCCCCTAGGGACGATCAGAGAGACCCAGTACTTC.